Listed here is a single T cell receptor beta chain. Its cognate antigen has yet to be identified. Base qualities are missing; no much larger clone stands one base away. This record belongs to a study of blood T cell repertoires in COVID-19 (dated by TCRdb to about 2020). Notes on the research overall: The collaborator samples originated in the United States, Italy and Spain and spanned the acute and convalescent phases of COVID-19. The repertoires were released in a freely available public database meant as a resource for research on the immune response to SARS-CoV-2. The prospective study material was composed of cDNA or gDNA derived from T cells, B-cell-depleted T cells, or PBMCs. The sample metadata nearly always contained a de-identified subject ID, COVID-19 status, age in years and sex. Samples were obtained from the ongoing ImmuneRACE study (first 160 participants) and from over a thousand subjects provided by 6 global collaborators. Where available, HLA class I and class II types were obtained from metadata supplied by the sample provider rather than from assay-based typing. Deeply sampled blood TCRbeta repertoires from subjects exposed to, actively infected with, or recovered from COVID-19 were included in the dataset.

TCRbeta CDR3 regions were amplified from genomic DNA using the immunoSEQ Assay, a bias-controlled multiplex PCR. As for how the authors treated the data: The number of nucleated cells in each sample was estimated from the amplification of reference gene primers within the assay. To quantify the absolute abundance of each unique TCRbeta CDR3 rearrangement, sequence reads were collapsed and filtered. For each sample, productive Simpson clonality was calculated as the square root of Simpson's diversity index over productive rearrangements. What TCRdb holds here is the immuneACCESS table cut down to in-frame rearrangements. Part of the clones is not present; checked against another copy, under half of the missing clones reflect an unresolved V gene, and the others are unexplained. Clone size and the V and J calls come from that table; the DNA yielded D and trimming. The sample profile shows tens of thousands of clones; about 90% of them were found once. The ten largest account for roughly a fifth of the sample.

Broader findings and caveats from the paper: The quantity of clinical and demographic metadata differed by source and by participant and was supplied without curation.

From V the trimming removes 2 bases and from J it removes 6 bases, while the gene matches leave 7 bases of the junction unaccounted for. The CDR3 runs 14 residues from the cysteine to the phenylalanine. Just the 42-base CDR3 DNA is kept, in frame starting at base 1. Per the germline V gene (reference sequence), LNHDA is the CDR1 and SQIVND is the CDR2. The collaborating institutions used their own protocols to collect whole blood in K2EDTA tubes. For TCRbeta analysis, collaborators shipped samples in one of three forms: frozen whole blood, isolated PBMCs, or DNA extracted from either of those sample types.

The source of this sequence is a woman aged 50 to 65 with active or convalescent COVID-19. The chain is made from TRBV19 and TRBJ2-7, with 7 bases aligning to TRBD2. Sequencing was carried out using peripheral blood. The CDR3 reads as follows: CASSINRGGFEQYF. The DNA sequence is TGTGCCAGTAGTATAAATCGGGGAGGGTTCGAGCAGTACTTC.